Listed here are 26 T cell receptor beta chains from one sample, sequenced in a study of blood T cells in healthy people across ages. Alongside a J-beta primer mix, a sample-barcoded 5' primer served in a second PCR lasting about 7 to 11 cycles. TCRdb called the 5' RACE reads again in MiXCR, with one record for every CDR3 protein. In the table there are about 970,000 distinct CDR3 sequences, 51% of which are singletons. Sequences were obtained from blood. These receptors were collected from a woman aged 55 to 70 in good health.

V is TRBV7-3 and J is TRBJ2-1; 9 nucleotides align to TRBD2. The J segment lost 9 bases and the V segment lost 0 bases, leaving 0 bases of the junction unmatched. CDR3 length equals 13 residues. Per germline, CDR1 SGHTA and CDR2 FQGTGA. The CDR3 DNA reads TGTGCCAGCAGCTTAACGACTAGCGGTGAGCAGTTCTTC. Translation gives CASSLTTSGEQFF.

The gene calls are TRBV15 and TRBJ2-7, with 11 positions matching TRBD2. V dropped 5 bases and J dropped 2; count of bases not matched to a gene: 8. Germline CDR1 and CDR2: LNHNV and YYDKDF (reference sequence). The CDR3 totals 16 residues. The CDR3 region is CATSGGIAGGTYEQYF. CDR3 sequence (DNA): TGTGCCACCAGCGGAGGAATAGCGGGAGGGACCTACGAGCAGTACTTC.

This clonotype was observed a single time. The V gene is TRBV28, the J gene TRBJ2-3; 8 bases map to TRBD2. CDR1 and CDR2 from the germline V gene are MDHEN and SYDVKM. Trimming took 3 bases from V and 6 from J; bases not matched to a gene: 14. The CDR3 has 17 amino acids. CDR3 sequence reads: CASSLFGSGSLLDTQYF. CDR3 nucleotide sequence: TGTGCCAGCAGTTTGTTCGGCAGCGGGAGTTTATTGGATACGCAGTATTTT.

Regarding this clonotype: The junction and the germline gene differ at one end; a read error may be behind it. The chain has TRBV3-1 and TRBJ2-5; 7 nucleotides line up with TRBD2. CDR3 length: 19 residues. In germline, CDR1 is LGHDT, CDR2 YNNKEL (reference sequence). The CDR3 DNA sequence: TGTGCCAGCAGCCAAGAGGTTTGGGGTCGAGGGAGGGACCAGGAGACCCAGTACTTC. Protein product: CASSQEVWGRGRDQETQYF.

V is TRBV29-1 and J is TRBJ2-3; D is unclear. The V end was cut by 7 bases, the J end by 4 bases, with 6 bases between. Germline CDR1 is SQVTM and CDR2 is ANQGSEA. The CDR3 runs to 10 residues. The CDR3 loop is CSGLSDTQYF. The CDR3 DNA is TGCAGCGGGCTTTCAGATACGCAGTATTTT.

The chain uses TRBV5-1 and TRBJ2-3, with D possibly matching TRBD2 (5 bases). CDR1 and CDR2 from the germline V gene are SGHRS and YFSETQ. The CDR3 has 20 amino acids. V dropped 0 bases and J dropped 1 base, with 24 bases sitting between them. For the CDR3, the DNA is TGCGCCAGCAGCTTGGTGGGAGTAGAATCCCACGACCTTCGCACAGATACGCAGTATTTT. Protein: CASSLVGVESHDLRTDTQYF.

This clonotype was counted only a few times. V and J are TRBV20-1 and TRBJ2-1, with D possibly being TRBD2 (6 bases). The CDR3 totals 15 residues. The germline CDR1 and CDR2 sequences are DFQATT and SNEGSKA (reference sequence). Trimming removed 2 bases at V and 4 bases at J, with 15 bases between. The CDR3 DNA follows: TGCAGTGCTAGATTAGCTGCGGGACGGTACAATGAGCAGTTCTTC. This sequence encodes CSARLAAGRYNEQFF.

The chain links TRBV7-2 to TRBJ2-4, with TRBD1 as a possible D gene (5 bases). CDR1 is SGHTA, CDR2 FQGNSA, per germline. The CDR3 covers 16 residues. V lost 1 base to trimming and J lost 0 bases, with 10 bases between them. This CDR3 is CASSLEGHLAKNIQYF. In nucleotides, the CDR3 is TGTGCCAGCAGCTTAGAAGGACACTTAGCCAAAAACATTCAGTACTTC. Combining the CDR3 with reference TRBV7-2 and TRBJ2-4 gives the whole variable domain GAGVSQSPSNKVTEKGKDVELRCDPISGHTALYWYRQSLGQGLEFLIYFQGNSAPDKSGLPSDRFSAERTGGSVSTLTIQRTQQEDSAVYLCASSLEGHLAKNIQYFGAGTRLSVL.

The chain joins TRBV5-1 to TRBJ2-7, with D possibly called TRBD1 or TRBD2 (5 bases each). Trimming cost V 8 bases and J 0 bases, with 12 bases left between them. Germline CDR1 SGHRS, CDR2 YFSETQ. This CDR3 contains 13 residues. The CDR3 loop reads CASRDRSSYEQYF. The DNA for the CDR3 is TGCGCCAGTCGGGACCGGAGCTCCTACGAGCAGTACTTC.

This chain links TRBV12-3 or TRBV12-4 with TRBJ2-7; D not resolved. Trimming shortened V by 5 bases and J by 6 bases, and 14 bases separated the two germline ends. This CDR3 contains 13 residues. The CDR3 here is CASSLGLLFEQYF. DNA for the CDR3: TGTGCCAGCAGTCTCGGGTTACTCTTCGAGCAGTACTTC.

The chain combines TRBV7-3 with TRBJ2-6; no clear D gene. V lost 2 bases and J lost 8, with 10 bases in between. Germline values: CDR1 SGHTA, CDR2 FQGTGA. The length of the CDR3 is 14 residues. For the CDR3, the DNA is TGTGCCAGCAGCTTAGCCGGACGTTCCAACGTCCTGACTTTC. Translation gives CASSLAGRSNVLTF.

The chain joins TRBV7-2 to TRBJ2-1, with a weak D call TRBD1 (6 bases). This CDR3 comprises 16 residues. Germline assignment: CDR1 SGHTA and CDR2 FQGNSA. The germline V and J ends were trimmed by 5 bases and 10 bases, with 24 bases remaining between them. The CDR3 is CASSPFRSITGKEQFF. The CDR3 DNA reads as TGTGCCAGCAGCCCATTCCGGTCCATTACAGGGAAGGAGCAGTTCTTC.

The chain combines TRBV10-3 with TRBJ1-1; 11 bases map to TRBD1. J was trimmed by 4 bases and V by 6 bases; bases with no gene match: 10. Germline V gives CDR1 ENHRY, CDR2 SYGVKD. This CDR3 spans 16 amino acids. The CDR3: CAIRVSGTGGSTEAFF. Written as DNA, the CDR3 is TGTGCCATCAGAGTTTCCGGGACAGGGGGAAGCACTGAAGCTTTCTTT.

The J gene is TRBJ2-4, the V gene TRBV28; D possibly corresponds to TRBD1 (6 bases). The CDR3 consists of 13 residues. Trimming pared 3 bases from V and 13 bases from J, leaving 16 bases between. Germline CDR1 and CDR2: MDHEN and SYDVKM. CDR3 sequence (DNA): TGTGCCAGCAGTTTGGGGGTTCGTCAGGGGCAGTACTTC. Its translation: CASSLGVRQGQYF.

The chain couples TRBV7-2 to TRBJ2-7; 7 positions match TRBD2. The CDR3 has 13 residues. From germline, CDR1 is SGHTA and CDR2 FQGNSA. The junction had 4 bases not matched to a gene; V was cut back by 5 bases and J by 3 bases. CDR3 sequence reads: CASSRSGNYEQYF. Written as DNA, the CDR3 is TGTGCCAGCAGCCGCAGCGGGAACTACGAGCAGTACTTC.

The chain is built from TRBV20-1 and TRBJ2-7, with TRBD2 identical over 9 bases. Germline-derived CDR1 and CDR2 are DFQATT and SNEGSKA (reference sequence). The CDR3 loop spans 14 amino acids. With V trimmed by 7 bases and J by 5 bases, 12 bases remained unmatched. The CDR3 DNA reads TGCAGTGTCGCCGAAAGCGGGAGGATCGACGAGCAGTACTTC. It is translated as CSVAESGRIDEQYF.

This clonotype was counted between two and nine times. CDR3 nucleotide sequence: TGTGCCAGCAGGCCTCTCACGGGCATCAATGAGCAGTTCTTC. Protein product: CASRPLTGINEQFF. The J gene is TRBJ2-1, the V gene TRBV12-3 or TRBV12-4; D gene ambiguous. The CDR3 totals 14 residues. The V end was cut by 6 bases, the J end by 6 bases, with 15 bases between.

The chain joins TRBV28 to TRBJ2-7, with D hard to call. The CDR3 is made up of 15 amino acids. Germline V gene data show CDR1 as MDHEN and CDR2 as SYDVKM. With 6 bases removed from V and 3 bases from J, the gap between germline ends came to 18 bases. CDR3 loop: CASRKRVGRLYEQYF. For the CDR3, the DNA is TGTGCCAGCAGGAAAAGGGTCGGACGTCTCTACGAGCAGTACTTC.

This clonotype came up a few times. V gene TRBV7-2 combines with J gene TRBJ2-4; maybe TRBD1 (6 bases). V was cut by 3 bases and J by 3 bases, with 12 bases left in between. CDR3 length equals 15 residues. The V gene's germline CDR1 is SGHTA and CDR2 FQGNSA. The CDR3 DNA follows: TGTGCCAGCAGCTTCAGGGGCCAAAACAAAAACATTCAGTACTTC. Translation: CASSFRGQNKNIQYF.

This rearrangement joins TRBV6-1 to TRBJ1-4; D gene uncertain. Germline values: CDR1 MNHNS, CDR2 SASEGT. The CDR3 covers 12 residues. Trimming removed 2 bases from V and 14 bases from J, with 12 bases in between. CDR3 residues: CASSESAHGLFF. The CDR3 region has the DNA TGTGCCAGCAGTGAATCGGCACATGGTCTGTTTTTT.

This clonotype was seen a few times. This chain uses TRBV12-3 or TRBV12-4 with TRBJ2-5; 11 bases are shared with TRBD2. With 6 bases clipped from V and 3 bases from J, the junction kept 9 bases outside the gene matches. The CDR3 loop spans 16 amino acids. CDR3 DNA: TGTGCCAGCAGCGTGCCCGAGGGACTAGCGGAAGAGACCCAGTACTTC. It specifies CASSVPEGLAEETQYF.

V gene TRBV6-2 or TRBV6-3 combines with J gene TRBJ2-5, with D hard to call. TRBJ2-7 explains the end of the DNA better; the J call may be wrong. The CDR3 is made up of 12 amino acids. Germline CDR1 reads MNHEY; CDR2 reads SVGEGT. CDR3 nucleotide sequence: TGTGCCAGCAGTTACCCTTCGGACGAGCAGTACTTC. Translation: CASSYPSDEQYF.

This clonotype showed up just a few times. The V gene is TRBV28, the J gene TRBJ2-7; TRBD1 matches at 8 bases. This CDR3 has 14 residues. Germline trimming cut 6 bases from V and 4 bases from J; bases unmatched to any gene: 8. CDR1 MDHEN and CDR2 SYDVKM come from the germline V gene. The CDR3 DNA reads TGTGCCAGCAGACCCCCGGGACAGGCTTACGAGCAGTACTTC. Translation gives CASRPPGQAYEQYF. Full variable domain (outside the CDR3, taken from reference TRBV28 and TRBJ2-7): DVKVTQSSRYLVKRTGEKVFLECVQDMDHENMFWYRQDPGLGLRLIYFSYDVKMKEKGDIPEGYSVSREKKERFSLILESASTNQTSMYLCASRPPGQAYEQYFGPGTRLTVT.

This clonotype was observed once. The chain links TRBV11-1 to TRBJ1-3; D call uncertain. Germline V gene data show CDR1 as SGHAT and CDR2 as FQDESV (reference sequence). V was clipped by 0 bases and J by 4 bases, with 10 bases between them. The CDR3 spans 15 residues. In DNA, the CDR3 is TGTGCCAGCAGCTTAGCGCTGACGGAAGGAAACACCATATATTTT. Protein product: CASSLALTEGNTIYF.

This chain joins TRBV27 and TRBJ2-1, with 10 bases identical to TRBD1. The germline V gene has CDR1 MNHEY and CDR2 SMNVEV (reference sequence). V was pared by 5 bases and J by 4 bases, with 8 bases of the junction left unmatched. The CDR3 spans 16 residues. The CDR3 loop is CASSPRGTGAYNEQFF. The CDR3 DNA is TGTGCCAGCAGTCCGCGGGGGACAGGGGCATACAATGAGCAGTTCTTC.

This clonotype was detected a few times. In DNA, the CDR3 is TGTGCCATCAGTGGGACAGCAGCGGATGAGCAGTTCTTC. This gives the protein CAISGTAADEQFF. The chain carries TRBV10-3 and TRBJ2-1; D perhaps matches TRBD1 (6 bases). The CDR3 consists of 13 residues. The ends were cut back, 4 bases at V and 8 bases at J, with 12 bases in the middle. In germline, CDR1 is ENHRY, CDR2 SYGVKD.